The clone carrying this TCR beta chain was counted between two and nine times. The data stem from a study of blood T cell repertoires in COVID-19. The overall study: Samples taken during acute and convalescent COVID-19 were collected in the United States, Italy and Spain. The cDNA or gDNA used as material had been derived from T cells, B-cell-depleted T cells, or PBMCs.

Authors' data handling: Cell counts per sample came from amplifying reference gene primers. Only in-frame clones appear in the TCRdb table, and some are missing; sequencing was by immunoSEQ multiplex PCR. The DNA was the basis for D and trimming; V, J and clone size are from that table. The table includes about 250,000 clones, about 82% detected once. Living in about two dozen US areas, the participants were between roughly 18 and 89 years of age. Germline V gives CDR1 SGHVS, CDR2 FNYEAQ. V was trimmed by 0 bases and J by 3 bases, leaving 8 bases between them. The CDR3 is made up of 14 amino acids. This chain joins TRBV7-6 and TRBJ1-1, with D possibly being TRBD1 (6 bases). The sequenced material came from PBMCs or T cells enriched from blood (not recorded which). The clonotype comes from a woman between 50 and 59 years old with acute COVID-19. CDR3 in amino acids: CASSLAAGDTEAFF. The CDR3 DNA follows: TGTGCCAGCAGCTTAGCAGCAGGGGACACTGAAGCTTTCTTT.